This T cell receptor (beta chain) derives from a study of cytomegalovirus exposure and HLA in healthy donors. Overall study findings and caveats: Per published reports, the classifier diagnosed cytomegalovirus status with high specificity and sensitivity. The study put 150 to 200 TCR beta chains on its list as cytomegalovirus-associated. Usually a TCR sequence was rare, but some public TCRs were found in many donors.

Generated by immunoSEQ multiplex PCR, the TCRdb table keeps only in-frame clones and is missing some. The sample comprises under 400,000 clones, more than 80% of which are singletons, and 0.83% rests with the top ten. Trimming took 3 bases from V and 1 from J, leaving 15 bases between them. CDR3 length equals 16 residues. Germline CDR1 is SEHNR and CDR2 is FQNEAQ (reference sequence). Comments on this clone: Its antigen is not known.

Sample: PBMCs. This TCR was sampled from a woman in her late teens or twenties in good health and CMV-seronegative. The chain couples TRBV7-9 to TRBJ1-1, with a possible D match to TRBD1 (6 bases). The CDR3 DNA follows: TGTGCCAGCAGCTTCGTGCTAAGGGGACAGAACACTGAAGCTTTCTTT. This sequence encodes CASSFVLRGQNTEAFF.